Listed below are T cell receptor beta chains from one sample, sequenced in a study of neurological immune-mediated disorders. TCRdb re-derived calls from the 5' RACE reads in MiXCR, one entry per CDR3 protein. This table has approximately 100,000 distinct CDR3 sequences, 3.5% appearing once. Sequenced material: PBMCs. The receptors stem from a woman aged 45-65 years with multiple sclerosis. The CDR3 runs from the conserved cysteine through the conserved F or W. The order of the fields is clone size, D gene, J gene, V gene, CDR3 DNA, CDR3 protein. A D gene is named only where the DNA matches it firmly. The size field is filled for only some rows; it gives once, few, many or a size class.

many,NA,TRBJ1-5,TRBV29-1,TGCAGCGTGGCCGACGGGCTGTGGTCGCCCCAGCATTTT,CSVADGLWSPQHF
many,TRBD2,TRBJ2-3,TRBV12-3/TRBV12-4,TGTGCCAGCAGTTTCTCCCCGCGGGGGGCCACAGATACGCAGTATTTT,CASSFSPRGATDTQYF
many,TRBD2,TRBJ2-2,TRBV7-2,TGTGCCAGCAGCTTAACGTTTAGCGGGGCATCAGGCACCGGGGAGCTGTTTTTT,CASSLTFSGASGTGELFF
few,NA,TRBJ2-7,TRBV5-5,TGTGCCAGCAGCTTGAGAATGTGGGGCAGCCCCTACGAGCAGTACTTC,CASSLRMWGSPYEQYF
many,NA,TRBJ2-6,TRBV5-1,TGCGCCAGCAGATCTAACTCTGGGGCCAACGTCCTGACTTTC,CASRSNSGANVLTF
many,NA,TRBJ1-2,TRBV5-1,TGCGCCAGCAGCTTGGAATCTACTAACTATGGCTACACCTTC,CASSLESTNYGYTF
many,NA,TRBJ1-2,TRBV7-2,TGTGCCAGCAGCTTAGAGGGGTTGGTGGGCTACACCTTC,CASSLEGLVGYTF
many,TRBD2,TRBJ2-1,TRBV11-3,TGTGCCAGCAGCTTCAGCGGGGGGGCAATTAATGAGCAGTTCTTC,CASSFSGGAINEQFF
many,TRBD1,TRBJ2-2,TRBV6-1,TGTGCCAGCATCGAGGCGAGGGGGCGGTCCGGGGAGCTGTTTTTT,CASIEARGRSGELFF
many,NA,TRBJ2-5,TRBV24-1,TGTGCCACCAGTGATACCCAGAAACAAGAGACCCAGTACTTC,CATSDTQKQETQYF
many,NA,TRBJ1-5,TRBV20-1,TGCAGTGCTAGCGGCAGGGGAGGTCAGCCCCAGCATTTT,CSASGRGGQPQHF
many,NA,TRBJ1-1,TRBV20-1,TGCAGTGCCCATGGGAACACTGAAGCTTTCTTT,CSAHGNTEAFF
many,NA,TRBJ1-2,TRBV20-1,TGCAGTGCTAGAGCCACGAGCTATGGCTACACCTTC,CSARATSYGYTF
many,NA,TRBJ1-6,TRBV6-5,TGTGCCAGCAGTTACTACTCAGGGGTGGGTTCACCCCTCCACTTT,CASSYYSGVGSPLHF
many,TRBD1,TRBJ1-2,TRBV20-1,TGCAGTGCGAACAGGGGGTTAGGCTACACCTTC,CSANRGLGYTF
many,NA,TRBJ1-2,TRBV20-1,TGCAGTGCCTCCGGACAGTCCTATGGCTACACCTTC,CSASGQSYGYTF
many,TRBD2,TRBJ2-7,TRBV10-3,TGTGCCACCACCGGACTAGCGGGGTATAGCTACGAGCAGTACTTC,CATTGLAGYSYEQYF
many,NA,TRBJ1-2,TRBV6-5,TGTGCCAGCAGTTACTCGAGAGGGAACGGCTACACCTTC,CASSYSRGNGYTF
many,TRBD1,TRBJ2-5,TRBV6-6,TGTGCCAGCAGACAGGGGGCTGTAGAGACCCAGTACTTC,CASRQGAVETQYF
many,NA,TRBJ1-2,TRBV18,TGTGCCAGCTCACCCATGGGAGTGGATGGCTACACCTTC,CASSPMGVDGYTF
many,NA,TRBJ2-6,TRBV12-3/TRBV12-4,TGTGCCAGCAGCACCACAGTCTCTGGGGCCAACGTCCTGACTTTC,CASSTTVSGANVLTF
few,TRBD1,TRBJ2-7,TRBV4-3,TGCGCCAGCAGCCAAGATGTGGGACAGGGACTTTACGAGCAGTACTTC,CASSQDVGQGLYEQYF
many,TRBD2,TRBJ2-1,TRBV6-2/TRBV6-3,TGTGCCACCGATCACCCCCTAGCGGGTCACTACAATGAGCAGTTCTTC,CATDHPLAGHYNEQFF
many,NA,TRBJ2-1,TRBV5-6,TGTGCCAGCAGCCGCGGGGCTCATGAGCAGTTCTTC,CASSRGAHEQFF
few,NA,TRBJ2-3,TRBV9,TGTGCCAGCAGCGTAAATCGGGGAGTGATAAGCACAGATACGCAGTATTTT,CASSVNRGVISTDTQYF
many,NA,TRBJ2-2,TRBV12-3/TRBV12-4,TGTGCCAGCAGTTTACTAGAGGAGAACACCGGGGAGCTGTTTTTT,CASSLLEENTGELFF
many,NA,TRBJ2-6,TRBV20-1,TGCAGTGCTAGAGATAACCAGGGACGAGTCAACGTCCTGACTTTC,CSARDNQGRVNVLTF
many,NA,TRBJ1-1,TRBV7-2,TGTGCCAGCAGCTTCTTTCGTATGAACACTGAAGCTTTCTTT,CASSFFRMNTEAFF
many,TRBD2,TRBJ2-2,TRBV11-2,TGTGCCAGCAGTGGCCTAGCGGGGGCCCCCGGGGAGCTGTTTTTT,CASSGLAGAPGELFF
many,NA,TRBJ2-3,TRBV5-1,TGCGCCAGCACGGGACTTAACACAGATACGCAGTATTTT,CASTGLNTDTQYF
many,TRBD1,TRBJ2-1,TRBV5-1,TGCGCCAGCAGCTTTAAGGGGGCTGATGAGCAGTTCTTC,CASSFKGADEQFF
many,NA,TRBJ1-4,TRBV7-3,TGTGCCAGCAGCTTAAGGGTCAGGGGTAATGAAAAACTGTTTTTT,CASSLRVRGNEKLFF
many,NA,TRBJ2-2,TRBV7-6,TGTGCCAGCAGCTTAGTACAAGCGGACACCGGGGAGCTGTTTTTT,CASSLVQADTGELFF
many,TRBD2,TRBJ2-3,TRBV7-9,TGTGCCAGCAGCCTAGCGGGGGGGCTGGTAGATACGCAGTATTTT,CASSLAGGLVDTQYF
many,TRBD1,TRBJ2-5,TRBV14,TGTGCCAGCGCACAGGGGAGCAGGGAGACCCAGTACTTC,CASAQGSRETQYF
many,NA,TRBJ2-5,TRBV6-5,TGTGCCAGCAGGGACCTATCGTACCAAGAGACCCAGTACTTC,CASRDLSYQETQYF
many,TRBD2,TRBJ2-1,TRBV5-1,TGCGCCAGCAGGGTTCGGGGGGATAATGAGCAGTTCTTC,CASRVRGDNEQFF
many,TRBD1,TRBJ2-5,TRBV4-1,TGCGCCAGCAGCCAAGGAGGGACAGCCAGGGAGACCCAGTACTTC,CASSQGGTARETQYF
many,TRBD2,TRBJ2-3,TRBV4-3,TGCGCCAGCAGCCTGACCGGGACTAGCAAAGTCACAGATACGCAGTATTTT,CASSLTGTSKVTDTQYF
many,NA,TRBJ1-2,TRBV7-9,TGTGCCAGCAGCGACTCCACAGGGAACTATGGCTACACCTTC,CASSDSTGNYGYTF
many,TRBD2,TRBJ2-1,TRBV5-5,TGTGCCAGCAGCTTGGCCATTGGGACTAGCGGGGGCCGGGGGAATGAGCAGTTCTTC,CASSLAIGTSGGRGNEQFF
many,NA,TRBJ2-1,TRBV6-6,TGTGCCAGCAGGGGGGACAATTATGCCTACAATGAGCAGTTCTTC,CASRGDNYAYNEQFF
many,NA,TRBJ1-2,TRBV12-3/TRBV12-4,TGTGCCAGCAGCCGGGCGGGGGGTGGCTACACCTTC,CASSRAGGGYTF
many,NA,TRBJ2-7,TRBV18,TGTGCCAGCTCCCCGGAGTTTGGGCAAAGGAGCGAGCAGTACTTC,CASSPEFGQRSEQYF
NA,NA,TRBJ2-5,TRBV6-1,TGTGCCAGCAGAGCAGGGGAAGAGACCCAGTACTTC,CASRAGEETQYF
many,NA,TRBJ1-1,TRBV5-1,TGCGCCAGCAGCTTGTTAGGAGACCAGAACACTGAAGCTTTCTTT,CASSLLGDQNTEAFF
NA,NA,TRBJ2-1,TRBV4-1,TGCGCCACCTCCCCCCCGGGACTGCGGTACAATGAGCAGTTCTTC,CATSPPGLRYNEQFF
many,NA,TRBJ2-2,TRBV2,TGTGCCAGCAGTCTCCTAGACAAAAACACCGGGGAGCTGTTTTTT,CASSLLDKNTGELFF
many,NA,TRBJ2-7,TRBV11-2,TGTGCCAGCAGCTTAGATGGGGGCAGCTACGAGCAGTACTTC,CASSLDGGSYEQYF
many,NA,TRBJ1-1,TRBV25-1,TGTGCCAGCAGTGAATCAGTCGCTCTCACTGAAGCTTTCTTT,CASSESVALTEAFF
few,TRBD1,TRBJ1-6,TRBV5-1,TGCGCCAGCAGCATATGGGACAGAAATTCACCCCTCCACTTT,CASSIWDRNSPLHF
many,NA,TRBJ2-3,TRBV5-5,TGTGCCAGCAGCGCAAGTAGCACAGATACGCAGTATTTT,CASSASSTDTQYF
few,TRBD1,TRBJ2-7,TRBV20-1,TGCAGTGCTCCAATACACAGGGGGCCCTACGAGCAGTACTTC,CSAPIHRGPYEQYF
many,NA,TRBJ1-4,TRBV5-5,TGTGCCAGCATCTTCGGGGCAACTAATGAAAAACTGTTTTTT,CASIFGATNEKLFF
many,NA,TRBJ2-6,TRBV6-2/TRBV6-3,TGTGCCAGCAGTTACTTTGGGGCCAACGTCCTGACTTTC,CASSYFGANVLTF
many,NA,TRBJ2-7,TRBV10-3,TGTGCCATCAGTGGTGGGTCCGACTACGAGCAGTACTTC,CAISGGSDYEQYF
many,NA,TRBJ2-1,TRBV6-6,TGTGCCAGCAGTTACTCCTACAATGAGCAGTTCTTC,CASSYSYNEQFF
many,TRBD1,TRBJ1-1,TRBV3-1,TGTGCCAGCAGCCAAGATTTAAAGGGGGCCCGCGCTTTCTTT,CASSQDLKGARAFF
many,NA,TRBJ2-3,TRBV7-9,TGTGCCAGCAGCTTAGGCCCCCTGGACAGCAGGTATTTT,CASSLGPLDSRYF